These T cell receptor beta chains were read from a single sample in a study of cytomegalovirus exposure and HLA in healthy donors. Assay: immunoSEQ multiplex PCR; the TCRdb copy retains only in-frame clones and omits some. The table has 98,000 or so clones, roughly 75% seen once. The material sequenced was PBMCs. These TCRs come from a middle-aged woman in good health and CMV-seronegative. Each CDR3 is given with its conserved first and last residue. A D gene is named only where the DNA matches it firmly. Size is stated for part of the rows, as once, few or many counts, or as a class when the clone is expanded.

v_call: TRBV2; clone_size: NA; d_call: NA; j_call: TRBJ1-2; cdr3_nt: TGTGCCAGCAGTCCCGGCCGTATGACAGGCTATGGCTACACCTTC; cdr3_aa: CASSPGRMTGYGYTF
v_call: TRBV9; clone_size: NA; d_call: NA; j_call: TRBJ1-2; cdr3_nt: TGTGCCAGCTATAACTATGGCTACACCTTC; cdr3_aa: CASYNYGYTF
v_call: TRBV10-2; clone_size: NA; d_call: TRBD1; j_call: TRBJ1-5; cdr3_nt: TGCGCCAGCAGTGGAGGGACAGTTTATAGCAATCAGCCCCAGCATTTT; cdr3_aa: CASSGGTVYSNQPQHF
v_call: TRBV4-2; clone_size: NA; d_call: NA; j_call: TRBJ2-4; cdr3_nt: TGTGCCAGCAGCCAAGACCCCCAGGGGAACATTCAGTACTTC; cdr3_aa: CASSQDPQGNIQYF
v_call: TRBV21-1; clone_size: NA; d_call: NA; j_call: TRBJ2-3; cdr3_nt: TGTGCCAGCAGCAAGTCTAGCGGGAGGAGGGGGGGGACTAGCACAGATACGCAGTATTTT; cdr3_aa: CASSKSSGRRGGTSTDTQYF
v_call: TRBV5-1; clone_size: NA; d_call: NA; j_call: TRBJ1-4; cdr3_nt: TGCGCCAGCAGCTTGACTCGCTTATCTAATGAAAAACTGTTTTTT; cdr3_aa: CASSLTRLSNEKLFF
v_call: TRBV27; clone_size: NA; d_call: NA; j_call: TRBJ1-3; cdr3_nt: TGTGCCAGCAGTTTAACGAGGGGGATCGGAAACACCATATATTTT; cdr3_aa: CASSLTRGIGNTIYF
v_call: TRBV5-4; clone_size: once; d_call: TRBD2; j_call: TRBJ2-7; cdr3_nt: TGTGCCACCACTAGCGGGGGGGCCCCCGAGCAGTACTTC; cdr3_aa: CATTSGGAPEQYF
v_call: TRBV5-6; clone_size: NA; d_call: NA; j_call: TRBJ2-3; cdr3_nt: TGTGCCAGCAGCTTCGCGCCACTCACAGATACGCAGTATTTT; cdr3_aa: CASSFAPLTDTQYF
v_call: TRBV9; clone_size: NA; d_call: TRBD2; j_call: TRBJ2-2; cdr3_nt: TGTGCCAGCAGCGATTCGACACGGGGGGCGAACACCGGGGAGCTGTTTTTT; cdr3_aa: CASSDSTRGANTGELFF
v_call: TRBV4-3; clone_size: NA; d_call: NA; j_call: TRBJ2-2; cdr3_nt: TGCGCCAGCAGCCAAGATTACGGGGCCGGGGAGCTGTTTTTT; cdr3_aa: CASSQDYGAGELFF
v_call: TRBV4-1; clone_size: once; d_call: NA; j_call: TRBJ1-1; cdr3_nt: TGCGCCAGCAGCCAAACTCCCCCCCCAGGGGCAAACACTGAAGCTTTCTTT; cdr3_aa: CASSQTPPPGANTEAFF
v_call: TRBV5-4; clone_size: few; d_call: NA; j_call: TRBJ1-2; cdr3_nt: TGTGCCAGCAGCTTGGTGGGGCGCGGCTACACCTTC; cdr3_aa: CASSLVGRGYTF
v_call: TRBV4-1; clone_size: NA; d_call: NA; j_call: TRBJ2-5; cdr3_nt: TGCGCCAGCAGCCAAGTAGGGGGAGAGACCCAGTACTTC; cdr3_aa: CASSQVGGETQYF